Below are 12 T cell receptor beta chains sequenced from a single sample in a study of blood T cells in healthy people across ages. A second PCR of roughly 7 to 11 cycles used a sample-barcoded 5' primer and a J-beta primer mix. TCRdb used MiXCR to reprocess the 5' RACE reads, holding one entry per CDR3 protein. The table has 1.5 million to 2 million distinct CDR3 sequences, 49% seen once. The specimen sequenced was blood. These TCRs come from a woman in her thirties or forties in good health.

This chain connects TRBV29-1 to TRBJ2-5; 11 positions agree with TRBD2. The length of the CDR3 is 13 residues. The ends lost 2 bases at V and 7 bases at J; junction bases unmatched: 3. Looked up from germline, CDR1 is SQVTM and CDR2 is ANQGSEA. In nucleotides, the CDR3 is TGCAGCGTTGAATGGCTAGCGGGGGGGACCCAGTACTTC. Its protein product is CSVEWLAGGTQYF.

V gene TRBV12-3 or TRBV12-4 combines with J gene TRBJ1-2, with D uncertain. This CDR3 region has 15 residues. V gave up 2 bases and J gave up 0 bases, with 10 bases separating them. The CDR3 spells CASSLYPQTNYGYTF. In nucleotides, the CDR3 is TGTGCCAGCAGTTTATATCCACAAACTAACTATGGCTACACCTTC.

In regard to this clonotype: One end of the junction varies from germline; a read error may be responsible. The CDR3 is CASSYSRFLTSGADVLTF. Here the CDR3 DNA reads TGTGCCAGCAGTTACAGTCGTTTCCTTACCTCTGGGGCCGACGTCCTGACTTTC. The chain is built from TRBV6-5 and TRBJ2-6, with D maybe TRBD1 (5 bases). There are 18 residues in the CDR3. Germline-derived CDR1 and CDR2 are MNHEY and SVGAGI.

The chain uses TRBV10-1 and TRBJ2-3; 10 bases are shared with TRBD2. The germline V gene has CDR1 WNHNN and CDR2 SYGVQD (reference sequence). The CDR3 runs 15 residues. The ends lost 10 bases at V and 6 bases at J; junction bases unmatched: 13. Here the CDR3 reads CATGASGGPLDTQYF. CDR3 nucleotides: TGCGCCACCGGAGCTAGCGGGGGCCCTTTGGATACGCAGTATTTT.

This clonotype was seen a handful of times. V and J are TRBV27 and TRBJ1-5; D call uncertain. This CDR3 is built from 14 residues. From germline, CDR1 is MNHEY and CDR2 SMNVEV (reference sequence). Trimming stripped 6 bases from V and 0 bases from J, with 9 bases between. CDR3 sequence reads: CASRADISNQPQHF. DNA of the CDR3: TGTGCCAGCAGAGCCGATATTAGCAATCAGCCCCAGCATTTT.

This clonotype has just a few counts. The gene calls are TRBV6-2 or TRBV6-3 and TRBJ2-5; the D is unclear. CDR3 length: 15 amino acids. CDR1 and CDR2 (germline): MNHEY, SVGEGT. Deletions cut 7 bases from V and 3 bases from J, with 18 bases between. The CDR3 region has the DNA TGTGCCAGCAACCCTAAACAACGCGGAAAAGAGACCCAGTACTTC. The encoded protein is CASNPKQRGKETQYF.

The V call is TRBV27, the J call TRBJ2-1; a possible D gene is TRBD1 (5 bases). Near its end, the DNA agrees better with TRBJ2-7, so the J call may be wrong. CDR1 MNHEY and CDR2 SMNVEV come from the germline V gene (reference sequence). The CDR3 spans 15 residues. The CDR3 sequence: CASNVDSDPYNEQYF. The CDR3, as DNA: TGTGCCAGCAACGTCGACAGCGACCCCTACAATGAGCAGTACTTC.

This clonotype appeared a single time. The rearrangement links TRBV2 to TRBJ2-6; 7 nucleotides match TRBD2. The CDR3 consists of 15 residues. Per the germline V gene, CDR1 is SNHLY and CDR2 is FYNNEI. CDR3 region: CVGLGRDSGANVLTF. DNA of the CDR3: TGTGTCGGATTGGGGAGGGACTCTGGGGCCAACGTCCTGACTTTC.

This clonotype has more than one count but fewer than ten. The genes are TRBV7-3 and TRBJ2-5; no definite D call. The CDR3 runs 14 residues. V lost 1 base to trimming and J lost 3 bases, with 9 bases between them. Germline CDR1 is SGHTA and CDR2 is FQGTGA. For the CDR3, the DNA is TGTGCCAGCAGCTTAAGCTCCCTAGAAGAGACCCAGTACTTC. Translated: CASSLSSLEETQYF.

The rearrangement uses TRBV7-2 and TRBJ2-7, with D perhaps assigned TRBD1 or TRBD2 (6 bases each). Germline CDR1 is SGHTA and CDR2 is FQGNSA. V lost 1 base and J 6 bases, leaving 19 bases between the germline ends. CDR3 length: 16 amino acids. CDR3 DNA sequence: TGTGCCAGCAGCTTAGAGTATGGCCGGAGGGGGTCCGAGCAGTACTTC. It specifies CASSLEYGRRGSEQYF. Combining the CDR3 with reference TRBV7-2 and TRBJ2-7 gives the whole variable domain GAGVSQSPSNKVTEKGKDVELRCDPISGHTALYWYRQSLGQGLEFLIYFQGNSAPDKSGLPSDRFSAERTGGSVSTLTIQRTQQEDSAVYLCASSLEYGRRGSEQYFGPGTRLTVT.

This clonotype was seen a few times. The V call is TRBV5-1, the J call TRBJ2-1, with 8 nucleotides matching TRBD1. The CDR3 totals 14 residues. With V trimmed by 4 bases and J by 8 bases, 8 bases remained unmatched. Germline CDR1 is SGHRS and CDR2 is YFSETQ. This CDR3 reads CASSPRQGTDEQFF. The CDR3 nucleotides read TGCGCCAGCAGCCCTCGACAGGGGACCGATGAGCAGTTCTTC.

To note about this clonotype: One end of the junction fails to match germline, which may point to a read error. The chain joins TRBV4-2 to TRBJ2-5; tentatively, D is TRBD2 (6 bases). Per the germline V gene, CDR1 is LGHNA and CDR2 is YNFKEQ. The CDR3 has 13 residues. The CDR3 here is CTSSLGLQETQYF. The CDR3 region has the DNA TGTACCAGCAGCCTGGGACTGCAAGAGACCCAGTACTTC.